This record covers a single T cell receptor beta chain. Assay used: immunoSEQ multiplex PCR; TCRdb lists only in-frame clones, some missing. Seen here are under 200,000 clones, around 80% observed once, and the top ten hold around 6.3%. V was clipped by 5 bases and J by 7 bases, with 18 bases between them. This CDR3 has 15 amino acids. CDR1 and CDR2 from the germline V gene are SGHVS and FQNEAQ. These data are taken from a study of blood T cell repertoires in COVID-19. This TCR derives from a man between 70 and 80 years old with active or convalescent COVID-19. The sample taken for sequencing was peripheral blood. The chain combines TRBV7-8 with TRBJ1-5; a possible D gene is TRBD1 (6 bases). CDR3 coding DNA: TGTGCCAGCAGCCGAGCAGGGGATTCAGGACAGCCCCAGCATTTT. Translation: CASSRAGDSGQPQHF.